Sequencing of this TCR beta chain was carried out in a study of T cell responses to AZD1222 COVID-19 vaccine. The study's findings and limits: The CD4 TCRs associated with vaccination extended across spike and predominated at 160-218 and 743-854. Spike-specific TCR depth and breadth grew after two AZD1222 doses. Regions left unmutated in variants are reportedly the target of nearly half of spike-specific TCRs.

The CDR3 runs 16 residues. Germline-derived CDR1 and CDR2 are MGHRA and YSYEKL. J lost 3 bases, V lost 1 base, and 4 bases had no gene match. Points on this clone: What it binds is unknown.

Sequencing used immunoSEQ multiplex PCR; TCRdb keeps in-frame clones, though not all of them. The table has roughly 150,000 clones, around 93% seen once; the top ten hold approximately 4.8%. Source: peripheral blood, taken on day 0 of AZD1222 vaccination. This TCR was recovered from an adult in good health. The rearrangement links TRBV4-1 to TRBJ2-1; 9 bases map to TRBD2. The CDR3 DNA sequence: TGCGCCAGCAGCCAAGGATCTAGCGGGATCTACAATGAGCAGTTCTTC. This gives the protein CASSQGSSGIYNEQFF.